The rows below give T cell receptor beta chains drawn from one sample of a study of response to subunit inactivated influenza vaccine. From the RT-PCR reads, TCRdb called clonotypes with MiXCR, one entry per CDR3 protein. The data contain 300,000 to 350,000 distinct CDR3 sequences, less than 25% of them seen just once; the ten biggest clones take up roughly 10%. Source: PBMCs from blood, taken roughly 20 months after vaccination. The receptors come from a man in his fifties or sixties who received an inactivated influenza vaccine. CDR3s include the opening cysteine and the closing phenylalanine or tryptophan. Clone size is not always given. Where it is, it says once, few, many or a class for expanded clones.

clone size	V gene	CDR3 protein
.	TRBV2	CASSEHVAGPETQYF
few	TRBV10-3	CAISATNEKLFF
.	TRBV9	CASSVDWNTEAFF
.	TRBV5-1	CASREGTGINQPQHF
.	TRBV6-5	CASSYSRQVYSGPQHF
.	TRBV7-9	CASSLAGAFTQYF
few	TRBV19	CASGAGLVGNTIYF
.	TRBV14	CASSQLRDRGGWLEKLFF
.	TRBV5-1	CASSPGNNYEQYF
.	TRBV15	CATSRENRNEQFF
few	TRBV20-1	CSARVRERGLNQPQHF
few	TRBV6-5	CASSLEGADNSPLHF
.	TRBV5-1	CASREGTGPSSPQHF
many	TRBV6-1	CASRGQGSHNEKLFF
.	TRBV20-1	CSALGVSSTDTQYF
.	TRBV4-1	CASSQTPSQGAGNTIYF
few	TRBV10-3	CAITAERGGNSPLHF
.	TRBV24-1	CATSDLHPVAPKDF
.	TRBV5-6	CASSLEQIINSPLHF
.	TRBV20-1	CSARPGQGDGKLFF
many	TRBV3-1	CASSQLVGTADRGFTDTQYF
few	TRBV7-6	CASSDYIGESTDTQYF
once	TRBV15	CATSGRLGHSNQPQHF
.	TRBV6-2/TRBV6-3	CASSYSIRRRGMRNTEAFF
many	TRBV5-1	CASSSGVTNTEAFF
.	TRBV6-5	CASSYGRGRSYEQYF
few	TRBV7-9	CASLYPGRDGYTF
.	TRBV5-6	CASSYIAVNTEAFF
many	TRBV7-2	CASSSPEGWNTEAFF
.	TRBV9	CASSVVSQGTQYF